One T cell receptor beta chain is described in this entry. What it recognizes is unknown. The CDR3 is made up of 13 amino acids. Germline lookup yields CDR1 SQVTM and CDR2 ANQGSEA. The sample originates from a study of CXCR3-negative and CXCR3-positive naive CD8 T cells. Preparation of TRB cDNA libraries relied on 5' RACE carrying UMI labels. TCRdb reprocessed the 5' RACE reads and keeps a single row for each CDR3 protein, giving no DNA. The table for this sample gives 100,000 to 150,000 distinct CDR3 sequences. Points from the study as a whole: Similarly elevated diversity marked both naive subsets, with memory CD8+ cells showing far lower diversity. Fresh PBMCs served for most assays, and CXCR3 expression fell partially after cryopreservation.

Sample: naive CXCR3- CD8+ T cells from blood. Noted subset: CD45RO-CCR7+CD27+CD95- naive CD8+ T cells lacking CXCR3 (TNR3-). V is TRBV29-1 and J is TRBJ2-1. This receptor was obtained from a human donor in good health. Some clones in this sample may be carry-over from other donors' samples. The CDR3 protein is CRYIDGHYNEQFF.